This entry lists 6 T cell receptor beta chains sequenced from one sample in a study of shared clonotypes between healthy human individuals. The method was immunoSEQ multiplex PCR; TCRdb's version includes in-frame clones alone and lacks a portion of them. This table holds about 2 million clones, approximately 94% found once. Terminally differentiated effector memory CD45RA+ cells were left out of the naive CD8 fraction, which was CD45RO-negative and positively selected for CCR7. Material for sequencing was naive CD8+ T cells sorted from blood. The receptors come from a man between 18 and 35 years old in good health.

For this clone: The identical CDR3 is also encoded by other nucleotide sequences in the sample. The DNA of the CDR3 is TGTGCCTGGAGTGTAGCAGGAAGCACAGATACGCAGTATTTT. It translates to CAWSVAGSTDTQYF. The V call is TRBV30, the J call TRBJ2-3; D gene ambiguous. Trimming took off 0 bases at V and 0 bases at J, with 7 bases between the two ends. Per germline, CDR1 GTSNPN and CDR2 SVGIG (reference sequence). The CDR3 runs to 14 residues.

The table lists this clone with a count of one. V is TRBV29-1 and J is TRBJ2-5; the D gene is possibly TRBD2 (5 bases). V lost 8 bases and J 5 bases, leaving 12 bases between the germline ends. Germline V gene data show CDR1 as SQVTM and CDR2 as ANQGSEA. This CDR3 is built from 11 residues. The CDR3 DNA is TGCAGCTCCGGACTGATCGAGACCCAGTACTTC. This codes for CSSGLIETQYF.

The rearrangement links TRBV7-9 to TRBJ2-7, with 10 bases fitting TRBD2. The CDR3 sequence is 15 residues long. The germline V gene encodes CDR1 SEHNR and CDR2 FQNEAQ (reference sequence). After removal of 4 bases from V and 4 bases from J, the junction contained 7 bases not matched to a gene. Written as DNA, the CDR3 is TGTGCCAGCAGCTATGCCAGCGGGAGGGGGTACGAGCAGTACTTC. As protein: CASSYASGRGYEQYF.

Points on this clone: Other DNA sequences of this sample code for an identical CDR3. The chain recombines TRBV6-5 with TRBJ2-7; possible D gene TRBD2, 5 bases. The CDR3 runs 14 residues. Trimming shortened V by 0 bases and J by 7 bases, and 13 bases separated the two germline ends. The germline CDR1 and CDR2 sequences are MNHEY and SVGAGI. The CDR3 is CASSYSKAGDEQYF. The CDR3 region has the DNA TGTGCCAGCAGTTACTCCAAGGCGGGTGATGAGCAGTACTTC.

The CDR3 coding sequence is TGTGCCAGCAGCAAATCGCAAGAGACCCAGTACTTC. Its protein product is CASSKSQETQYF. This sequence joins TRBV7-9 and TRBJ2-5; no clear D. V lost 5 bases and J lost 2, with 6 bases in between. Per the germline V gene, CDR1 is SEHNR and CDR2 is FQNEAQ (reference sequence). CDR3 length equals 12 residues.

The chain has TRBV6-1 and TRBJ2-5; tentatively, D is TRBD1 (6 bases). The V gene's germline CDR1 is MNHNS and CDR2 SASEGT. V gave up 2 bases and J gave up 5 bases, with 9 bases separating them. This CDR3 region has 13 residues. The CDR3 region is CASSERGWETQYF. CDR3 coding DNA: TGTGCCAGCAGTGAAAGGGGGTGGGAGACCCAGTACTTC.